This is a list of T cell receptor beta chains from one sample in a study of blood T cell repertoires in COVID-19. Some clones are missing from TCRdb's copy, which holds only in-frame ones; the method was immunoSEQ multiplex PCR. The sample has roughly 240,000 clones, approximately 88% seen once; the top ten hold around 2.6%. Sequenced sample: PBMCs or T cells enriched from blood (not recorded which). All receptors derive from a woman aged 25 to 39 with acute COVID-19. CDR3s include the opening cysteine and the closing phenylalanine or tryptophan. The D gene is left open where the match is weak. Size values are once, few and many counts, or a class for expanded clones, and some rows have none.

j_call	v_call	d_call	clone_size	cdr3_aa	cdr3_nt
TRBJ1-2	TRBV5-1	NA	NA	CASSLGQGGGYGYTF	TGCGCCAGCAGCTTGGGCCAGGGCGGGGGCTATGGCTACACCTTC
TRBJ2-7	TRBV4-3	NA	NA	CASSQGGGEQYF	TGCGCCAGCAGCCAAGGGGGAGGCGAGCAGTACTTC
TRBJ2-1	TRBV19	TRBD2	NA	CASSTGRDYSNEQFF	TGTGCCAGTAGTACGGGAAGGGACTACTCCAATGAGCAGTTCTTC
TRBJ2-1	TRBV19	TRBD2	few	CASSITGGKYNEQFF	TGTGCCAGTAGTATAACCGGGGGGAAATACAATGAGCAGTTCTTC
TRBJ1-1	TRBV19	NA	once	CASSPPKSRGANTEAFF	TGTGCCAGTAGTCCCCCCAAGTCGCGGGGGGCGAACACTGAAGCTTTCTTT
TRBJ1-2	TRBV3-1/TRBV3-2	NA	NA	CASSQADYGYTF	TGTGCCAGCAGCCAAGCTGACTATGGCTACACCTTC
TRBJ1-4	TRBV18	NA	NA	CASSPPGQKNEKLFF	TGTGCCAGCTCACCACCGGGGCAGAAAAATGAAAAACTGTTTTTT
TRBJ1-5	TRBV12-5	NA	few	CASGLESGGGHQPQHF	TGTGCTAGTGGTTTGGAGTCGGGGGGCGGCCATCAGCCCCAGCATTTT
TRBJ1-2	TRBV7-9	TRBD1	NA	CASSLVEPGQRLDGYTF	TGTGCCAGCAGCTTAGTCGAACCGGGACAGAGACTTGATGGCTACACCTTC
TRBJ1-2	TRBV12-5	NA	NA	CASGTSGRGGLRASYGYTF	TGTGCTAGCGGTACTTCAGGACGGGGAGGGTTAAGGGCGAGTTATGGCTACACCTTC
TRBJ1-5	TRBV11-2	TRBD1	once	CASSSTGGGNQPQHF	TGTGCCAGCAGCTCGACAGGGGGGGGCAATCAGCCCCAGCATTTT
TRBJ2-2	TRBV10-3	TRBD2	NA	CAISESRAGDPTGELFF	TGTGCCATCAGTGAGTCGAGAGCGGGGGACCCCACCGGGGAGCTGTTTTTT
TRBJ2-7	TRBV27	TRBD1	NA	CASSWGRTGYEQYF	TGTGCCAGCAGCTGGGGAAGGACAGGTTACGAGCAGTACTTC
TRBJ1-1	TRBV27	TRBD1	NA	CASSTWTGGNTEAFF	TGTGCCAGCAGTACCTGGACAGGGGGCAACACTGAAGCTTTCTTT
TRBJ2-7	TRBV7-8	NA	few	CASSLEWGGPYEQYF	TGTGCCAGCAGCTTAGAATGGGGGGGGCCCTACGAGCAGTACTTC
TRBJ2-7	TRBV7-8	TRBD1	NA	CASSLDGTGTYEQYF	TGTGCCAGCAGCTTAGATGGGACAGGAACCTACGAGCAGTACTTC
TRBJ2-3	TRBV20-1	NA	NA	CSIPGTDTQYF	TGCAGTATCCCAGGCACAGATACGCAGTATTTT
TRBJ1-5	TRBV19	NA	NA	CASTPGGSNQPQHF	TGTGCCAGTACCCCAGGTGGAAGCAATCAGCCCCAGCATTTT
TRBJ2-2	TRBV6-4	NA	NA	CASSLSLRGTGELFF	TGTGCCAGCAGCTTATCGTTAAGGGGCACCGGGGAGCTGTTTTTT
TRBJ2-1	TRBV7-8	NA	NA	CATSALLGDEQFF	TGTGCCACCTCGGCGCTTTTGGGCGATGAGCAGTTCTTC
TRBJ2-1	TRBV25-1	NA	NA	CASRNRDHQANEQFF	TGTGCCAGCAGAAACAGGGATCATCAGGCAAATGAGCAGTTCTTC
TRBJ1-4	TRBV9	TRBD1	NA	CASSGGQANEKLFF	TGTGCCAGCAGCGGGGGACAGGCTAATGAAAAACTGTTTTTT
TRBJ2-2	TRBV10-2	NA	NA	CASSGGVRHTNTGELFF	TGCGCCAGCAGTGGGGGGGTGCGACACACGAACACCGGGGAGCTGTTTTTT
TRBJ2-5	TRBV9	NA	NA	CASSTRTGETQYF	TGTGCCAGCAGCACCAGGACTGGGGAGACCCAGTACTTC
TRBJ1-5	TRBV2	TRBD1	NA	CASSWDRGDQPQHF	TGTGCCAGCAGTTGGGACAGGGGTGATCAGCCCCAGCATTTT
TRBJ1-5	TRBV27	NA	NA	CASSRGGGANQPQHF	TGTGCCAGCAGCAGGGGAGGGGGGGCCAATCAGCCCCAGCATTTT
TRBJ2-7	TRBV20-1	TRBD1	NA	CSAWTGLEQYF	TGCAGTGCTTGGACAGGTCTAGAGCAGTACTTC
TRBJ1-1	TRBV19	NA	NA	CASSIAGVRTEAFF	TGTGCCAGTAGTATAGCAGGGGTAAGGACTGAAGCTTTCTTT
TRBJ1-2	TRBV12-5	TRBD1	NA	CASGLGQGVGGYTF	TGTGCTAGTGGTCTCGGACAGGGGGTGGGTGGCTACACCTTC
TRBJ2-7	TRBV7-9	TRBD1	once	CASSFDRGLGADEQYF	TGTGCCAGCAGCTTCGACAGGGGGCTCGGGGCTGACGAGCAGTACTTC
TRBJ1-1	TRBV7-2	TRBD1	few	CASSLVTGRSEAFF	TGTGCCAGCAGCTTGGTGACAGGGAGGTCTGAAGCTTTCTTT
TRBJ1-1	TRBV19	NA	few	CASRPGGMNTEAFF	TGTGCCAGTAGGCCGGGGGGTATGAACACTGAAGCTTTCTTT
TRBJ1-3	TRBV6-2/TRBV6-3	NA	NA	CASSFGAGNTIYF	TGTGCCAGCAGTTTCGGGGCTGGAAACACCATATATTTT
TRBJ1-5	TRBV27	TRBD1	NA	CASSLGTGVNQPQHF	TGTGCCAGCAGTTTGGGGACAGGGGTTAACCAGCCCCAGCATTTT
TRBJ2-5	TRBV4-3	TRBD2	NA	CASSQDASGGNQETQYF	TGCGCCAGCAGCCAAGATGCTAGCGGGGGAAACCAAGAGACCCAGTACTTC
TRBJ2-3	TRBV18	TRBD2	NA	CASSLGLAGHDTQYF	TGTGCCAGCTCACTAGGGTTAGCGGGGCACGATACGCAGTATTTT
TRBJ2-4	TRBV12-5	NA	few	CASGLVLYGGGRLAKNIQYF	TGTGCTAGTGGTTTGGTACTTTATGGGGGGGGGCGGCTAGCCAAAAACATTCAGTACTTC
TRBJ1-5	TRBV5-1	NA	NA	CASSFETGNQPQHF	TGCGCCAGCAGCTTTGAGACGGGGAATCAGCCCCAGCATTTT
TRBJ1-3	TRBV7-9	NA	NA	CASSLFGTPSSGNTIYF	TGTGCCAGCAGCTTATTTGGGACACCTTCCTCTGGAAACACCATATATTTT
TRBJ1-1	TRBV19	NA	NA	CASLGAATEAFF	TGTGCCAGCCTAGGGGCCGCCACTGAAGCTTTCTTT
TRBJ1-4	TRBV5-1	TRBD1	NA	CASKGQGTNEKLFF	TGCGCCAGCAAGGGACAGGGGACTAATGAAAAACTGTTTTTT
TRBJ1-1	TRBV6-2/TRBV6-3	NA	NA	CASSLPGGLEAFF	TGTGCCAGCAGTCTTCCTGGGGGCCTGGAGGCTTTCTTT
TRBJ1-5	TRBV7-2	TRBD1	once	CASSLGDRIHQPQHF	TGTGCCAGCAGCTTGGGGGACAGGATCCATCAGCCCCAGCATTTT
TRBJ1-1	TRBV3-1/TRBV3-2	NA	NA	CASSQDDRLGEAFF	TGTGCCAGCAGCCAAGACGACAGGCTGGGGGAAGCTTTCTTT
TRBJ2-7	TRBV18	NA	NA	CASSPPTYEQYF	TGTGCCAGCTCACCCCCAACCTACGAGCAGTACTTC
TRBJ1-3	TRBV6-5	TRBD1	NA	CASRRQGGSGNTIYF	TGTGCCAGCAGACGACAGGGGGGCTCTGGAAACACCATATATTTT
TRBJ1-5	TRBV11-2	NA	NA	CASSKNRFQPQHF	TGTGCCAGCAGCAAAAATCGTTTTCAGCCCCAGCATTTT
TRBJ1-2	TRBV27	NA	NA	CASSHGRAVYGYTF	TGTGCCAGCAGTCACGGGCGGGCGGTCTATGGCTACACCTTC
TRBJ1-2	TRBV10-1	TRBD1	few	CASRQRQGQDVGYTF	TGCGCCAGCAGACAAAGACAGGGTCAGGATGTTGGCTACACCTTC
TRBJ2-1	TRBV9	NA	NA	CASSGLGRYYNEQFF	TGTGCCAGCAGCGGCCTTGGGCGCTACTACAATGAGCAGTTCTTC
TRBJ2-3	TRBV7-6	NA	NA	CASSHSHRFSDTQYF	TGTGCCAGCAGCCACTCACACAGGTTTTCAGATACGCAGTATTTT
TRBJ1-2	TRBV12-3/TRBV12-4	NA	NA	CASSQRTFGYTF	TGTGCCAGCAGTCAACGGACTTTTGGCTACACCTTC
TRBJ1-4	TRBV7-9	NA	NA	CASSSREGPTNEKLFF	TGTGCCAGCAGCTCTCGGGAGGGGCCGACTAATGAAAAACTGTTTTTT
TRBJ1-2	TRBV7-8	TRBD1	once	CASSERTGDYGYTF	TGTGCCAGCAGCGAAAGGACAGGCGACTATGGCTACACCTTC
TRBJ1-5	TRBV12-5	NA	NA	CASGLGPTSQHF	TGTGCTAGTGGTTTGGGCCCTACGTCCCAGCATTTT